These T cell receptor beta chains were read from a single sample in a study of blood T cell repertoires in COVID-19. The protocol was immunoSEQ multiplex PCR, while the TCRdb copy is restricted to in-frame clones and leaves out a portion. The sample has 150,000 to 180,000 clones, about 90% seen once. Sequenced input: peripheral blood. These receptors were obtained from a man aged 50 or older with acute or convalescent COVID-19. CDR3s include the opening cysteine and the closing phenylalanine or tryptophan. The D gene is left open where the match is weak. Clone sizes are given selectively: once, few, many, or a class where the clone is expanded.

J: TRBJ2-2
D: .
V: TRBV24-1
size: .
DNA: TGTGCCACCAGTGAGTCAGGGGTCAGGAATTCGATCACCGGGGAGCTGTTTTTT
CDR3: CATSESGVRNSITGELFF

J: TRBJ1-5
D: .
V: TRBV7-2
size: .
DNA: TGTGCCAGCAGCATTCAGGGTCGGGATCAGCCCCAGCATTTT
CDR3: CASSIQGRDQPQHF

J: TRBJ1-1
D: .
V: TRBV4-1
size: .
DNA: TGCGCCAGCAGCCAGGGACTGGATGAAGCTTTCTTT
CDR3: CASSQGLDEAFF

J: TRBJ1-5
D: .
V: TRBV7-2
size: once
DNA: TGTGCCAGCAGCTTAGGGCGAGGGAATCAGCCCCAGCATTTT
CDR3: CASSLGRGNQPQHF

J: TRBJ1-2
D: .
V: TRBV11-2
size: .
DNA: TGTGCCAGCAGCTTATCCAACCTAGGGGGAGCCGGCGGCTACACCTTC
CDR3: CASSLSNLGGAGGYTF

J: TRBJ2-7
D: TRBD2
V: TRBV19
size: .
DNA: TGTGCCAGTAACCTGCGGGCGGGAGGGGACGAGCAGTACTTC
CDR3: CASNLRAGGDEQYF

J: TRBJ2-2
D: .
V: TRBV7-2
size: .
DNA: TGTGCCAGCAGCTTCGGGGAGCGCGGGGAGCTGTTTTTT
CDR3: CASSFGERGELFF

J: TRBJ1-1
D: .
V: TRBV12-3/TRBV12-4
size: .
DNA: TGTGCCAGCACTAGTCGGAACACTGAAGCTTTCTTT
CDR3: CASTSRNTEAFF

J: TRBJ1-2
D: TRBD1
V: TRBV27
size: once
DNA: TGTGCCAGCAGTTTAGTGGCAGGGGGCGGCTATGGCTACACCTTC
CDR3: CASSLVAGGGYGYTF

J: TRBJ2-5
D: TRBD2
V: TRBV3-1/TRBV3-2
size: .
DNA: TGTGCCAGCAGCCCAGAAGGCCGGGTCCTAGCGGGAGGCAGGAAAGAGACCCAGTACTTC
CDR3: CASSPEGRVLAGGRKETQYF

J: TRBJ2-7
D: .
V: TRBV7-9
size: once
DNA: TGTGCCAGCAGCTTCGACAGTTCGGCAGGCTACGAGCAGTACTTC
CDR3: CASSFDSSAGYEQYF

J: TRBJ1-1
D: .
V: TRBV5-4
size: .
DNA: TGTGCCAGCAGCTTGGGGCGGGGTTCCAACACTGAAGCTTTCTTT
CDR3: CASSLGRGSNTEAFF

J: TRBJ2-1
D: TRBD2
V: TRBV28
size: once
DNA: TGTGCCAGCAGTTTATCATGGGGGACTAGCGGGATGGATGAGCAGTTCTTC
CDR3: CASSLSWGTSGMDEQFF

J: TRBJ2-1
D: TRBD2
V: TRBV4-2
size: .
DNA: TGTGCCAGCAGCCAAGATAGCGGGGGGGCCCCAAATGAGCAGTTCTTC
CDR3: CASSQDSGGAPNEQFF